The TCR beta chain under discussion was sequenced for a study of blood T cells in healthy people across ages. General observations from the study: There were more naive CD4+ cells and higher diversity in long-lived donors than in aged donors. Across samples, TCR beta diversity tracked strongly with naive T cell percentage.

The germline V gene has CDR1 DFQATT and CDR2 SNEGSKA (reference sequence). The CDR3 contains 15 residues. Trimming left V 3 bases short and J 0 bases short, with 14 bases between. Together with a sample-barcoded 5' primer, a J-beta primer mix was included in a second PCR lasting roughly 6 to 12 cycles. Through a template-switch adaptor with 12 random nucleotides, each cDNA molecule received a tag. Any given sample supplied a minimum of 2.5 million CDR3-containing paired-end reads. Via MiXCR, TCRdb re-called the 5' RACE reads, giving one row per CDR3 protein. The sample includes roughly 570,000 distinct CDR3 sequences, about 25% seen only once; the top ten take 15% to 20%. This clonotype turned up a few times. Its antigen is undetermined.

V is TRBV20-1 and J is TRBJ1-1; D uncertain. The receptor was derived from a woman in her seventies in good health. Material: blood. CDR3 nucleotide sequence: TGCAGTGCTAGGGCGTCGACGGGCATGAACACTGAAGCTTTCTTT. Translating gives CSARASTGMNTEAFF.